The T cell receptor beta chain under discussion was sequenced for a study of T cells in localized non-small cell lung cancer. Findings and caveats of the study: Longer survival (overall) was linked to higher T cell density in blood. Maximal T cell clonality occurred in uninvolved adjacent lung, with tumor ranking below it. As only one tumor region underwent sequencing, heterogeneity remains possible.

V was trimmed by 1 base and J by 0 bases, leaving 6 bases between them. This CDR3 region has 14 residues. The germline V gene has CDR1 SGHTA and CDR2 FQGNSA. Data came from immunoSEQ multiplex PCR; TCRdb stores just in-frame clones and leaves some out. The data hold around 50,000 clones, with just over 85% observed a single time. This clone was recorded once. The antigen is undetermined. This chain links TRBV7-2 with TRBJ1-1; no firm D call. The source was peripheral blood, collected before any cancer treatment. The TCR sequence derives from a woman aged 40-75 years with stage I lung adenocarcinoma. The DNA for the CDR3 is TGTGCCAGCAGCTTAGAGGCATTGAACACTGAAGCTTTCTTT. Translated: CASSLEALNTEAFF.